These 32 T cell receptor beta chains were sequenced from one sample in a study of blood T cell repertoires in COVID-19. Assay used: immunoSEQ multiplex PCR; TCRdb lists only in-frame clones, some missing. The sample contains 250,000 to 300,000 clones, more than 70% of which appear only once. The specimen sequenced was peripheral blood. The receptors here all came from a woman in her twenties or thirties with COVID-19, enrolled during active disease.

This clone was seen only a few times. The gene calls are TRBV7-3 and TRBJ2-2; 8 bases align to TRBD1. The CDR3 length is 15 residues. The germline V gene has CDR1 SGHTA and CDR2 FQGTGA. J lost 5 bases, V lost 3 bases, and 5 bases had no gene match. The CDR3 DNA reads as TGTGCCAGCAGCTTTTTTACAGGGGGTACCGGGGAGCTGTTTTTT. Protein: CASSFFTGGTGELFF.

CDR3 region: CASSLQGATQYF. CDR3 in DNA: TGTGCCAGCAGCTTGCAGGGGGCGACCCAGTACTTC. The chain joins TRBV5-8 to TRBJ2-5; 8 positions agree with TRBD1. Germline CDR1 and CDR2: SGHTS and YDEGEE. V dropped 1 base and J dropped 7; count of bases not matched to a gene: 0. This CDR3 region has 12 residues.

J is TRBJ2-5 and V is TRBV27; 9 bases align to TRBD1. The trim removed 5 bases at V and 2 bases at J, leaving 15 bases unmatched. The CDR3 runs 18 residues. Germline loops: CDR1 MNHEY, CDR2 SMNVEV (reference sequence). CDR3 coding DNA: TGTGCCAGCAGTCTTACGGGACAGGGATTCCTAAAACAAGAGACCCAGTACTTC. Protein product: CASSLTGQGFLKQETQYF.

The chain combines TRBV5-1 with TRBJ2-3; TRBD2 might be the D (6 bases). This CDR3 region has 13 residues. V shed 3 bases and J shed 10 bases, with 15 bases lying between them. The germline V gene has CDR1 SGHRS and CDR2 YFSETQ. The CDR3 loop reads CASSSDGWRAQYF. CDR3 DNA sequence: TGCGCCAGCAGCTCCGACGGGTGGAGGGCGCAGTATTTT.

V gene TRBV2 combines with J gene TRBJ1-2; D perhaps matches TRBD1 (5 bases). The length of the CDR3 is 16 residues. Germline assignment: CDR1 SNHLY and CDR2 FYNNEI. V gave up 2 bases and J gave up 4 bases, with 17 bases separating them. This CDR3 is CASSERSGGRFYGYTF. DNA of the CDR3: TGTGCCAGCAGTGAAAGGTCCGGGGGAAGATTCTATGGCTACACCTTC.

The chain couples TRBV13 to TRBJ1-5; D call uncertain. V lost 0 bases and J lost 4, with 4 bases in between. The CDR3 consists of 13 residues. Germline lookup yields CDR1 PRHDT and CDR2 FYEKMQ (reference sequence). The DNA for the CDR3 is TGTGCCAGCAGCTTAGGTGTAAATCAGCCCCAGCATTTT. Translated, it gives CASSLGVNQPQHF.

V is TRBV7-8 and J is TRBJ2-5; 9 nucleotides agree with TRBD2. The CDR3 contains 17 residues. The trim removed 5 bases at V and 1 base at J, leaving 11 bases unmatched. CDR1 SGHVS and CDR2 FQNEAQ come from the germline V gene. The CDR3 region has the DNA TGTGCCAGCAGCCTCGCGGCGACTAGCGGTATCCAAGAGACCCAGTACTTC. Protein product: CASSLAATSGIQETQYF.

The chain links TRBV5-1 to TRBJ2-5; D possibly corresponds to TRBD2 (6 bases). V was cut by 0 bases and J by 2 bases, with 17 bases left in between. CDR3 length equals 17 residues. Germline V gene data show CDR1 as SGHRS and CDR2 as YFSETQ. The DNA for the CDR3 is TGCGCCAGCAGCTTGGCACCGGGACGGGGGTTTCAAGAGACCCAGTACTTC. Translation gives CASSLAPGRGFQETQYF.

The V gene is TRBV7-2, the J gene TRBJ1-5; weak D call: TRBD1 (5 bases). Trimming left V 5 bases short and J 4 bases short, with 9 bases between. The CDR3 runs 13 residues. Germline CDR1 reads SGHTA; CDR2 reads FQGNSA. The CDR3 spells CASSRQSNQPQHF. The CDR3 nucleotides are TGTGCCAGCAGCCGACAGAGTAATCAGCCCCAGCATTTT.

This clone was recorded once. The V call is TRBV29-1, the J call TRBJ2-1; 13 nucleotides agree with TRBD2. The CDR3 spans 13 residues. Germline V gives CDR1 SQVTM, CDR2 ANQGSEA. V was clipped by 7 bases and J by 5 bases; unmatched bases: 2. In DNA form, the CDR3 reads TGCAGCGGACTAGCGGGAGGCCACAATGAGCAGTTCTTC. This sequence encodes CSGLAGGHNEQFF.

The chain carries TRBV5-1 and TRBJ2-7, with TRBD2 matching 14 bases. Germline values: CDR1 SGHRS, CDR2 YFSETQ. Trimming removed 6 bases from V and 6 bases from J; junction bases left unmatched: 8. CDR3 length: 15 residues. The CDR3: CASTGLAGELGEQYF. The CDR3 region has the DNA TGCGCCAGCACGGGACTAGCGGGAGAGTTAGGCGAGCAGTACTTC.

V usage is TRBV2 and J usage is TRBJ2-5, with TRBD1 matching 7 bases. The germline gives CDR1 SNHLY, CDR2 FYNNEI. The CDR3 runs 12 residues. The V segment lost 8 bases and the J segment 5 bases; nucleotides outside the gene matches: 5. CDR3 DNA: TGTGCCAGCTCAGGGGGAACGGAGACCCAGTACTTC. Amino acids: CASSGGTETQYF.

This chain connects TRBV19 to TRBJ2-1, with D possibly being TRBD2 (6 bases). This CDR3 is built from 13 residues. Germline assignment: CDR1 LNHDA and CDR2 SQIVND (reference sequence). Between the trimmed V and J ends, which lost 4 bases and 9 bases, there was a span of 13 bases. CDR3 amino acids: CASSKTSLAEQFF. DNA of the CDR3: TGTGCCAGTAGTAAGACTAGTTTGGCTGAGCAGTTCTTC.

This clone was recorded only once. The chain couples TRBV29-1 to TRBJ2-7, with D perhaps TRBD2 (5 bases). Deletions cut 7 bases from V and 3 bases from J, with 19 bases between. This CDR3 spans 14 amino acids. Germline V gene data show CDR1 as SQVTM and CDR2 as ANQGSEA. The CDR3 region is CSAKEGGSYYEQYF. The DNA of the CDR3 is TGCAGCGCCAAGGAAGGAGGTTCCTACTACGAGCAGTACTTC.

The CDR3: CASSQEGSTGSYGYTF. CDR3 DNA: TGTGCCAGCAGCCAAGAGGGTAGCACCGGGAGCTATGGCTACACCTTC. The rearrangement joins TRBV14 to TRBJ1-2, with D unresolved. The germline CDR1 and CDR2 sequences are SGHDN and FVKESK. V was pared by 0 bases and J by 4 bases, with 15 bases between. The CDR3 has 16 amino acids.

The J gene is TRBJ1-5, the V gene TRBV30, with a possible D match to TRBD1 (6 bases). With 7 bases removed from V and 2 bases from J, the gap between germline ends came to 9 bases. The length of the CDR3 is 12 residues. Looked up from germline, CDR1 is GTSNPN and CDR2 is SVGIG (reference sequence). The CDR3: CASRTGNQPQHF. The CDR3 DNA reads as TGTGCCTCTAGGACAGGCAATCAGCCCCAGCATTTT.

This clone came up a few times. The CDR3 here is CASTLKGSSSGYNEQFF. DNA for the CDR3: TGTGCCAGCACCCTGAAGGGGTCGTCTAGCGGGTACAATGAGCAGTTCTTC. The chain is built from TRBV2 and TRBJ2-1; 8 bases line up with TRBD2. This CDR3 contains 17 residues. Germline V gene lookup returns CDR1 SNHLY and CDR2 FYNNEI. Trimming removed 7 bases from V and 4 bases from J; junction bases left unmatched: 15.

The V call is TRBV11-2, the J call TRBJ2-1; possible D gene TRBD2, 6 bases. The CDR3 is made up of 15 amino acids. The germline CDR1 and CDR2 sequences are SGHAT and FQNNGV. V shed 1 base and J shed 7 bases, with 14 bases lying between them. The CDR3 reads CASSLGAASGNEQFF. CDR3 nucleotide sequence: TGTGCCAGCAGCTTAGGAGCCGCCAGCGGGAATGAGCAGTTCTTC.

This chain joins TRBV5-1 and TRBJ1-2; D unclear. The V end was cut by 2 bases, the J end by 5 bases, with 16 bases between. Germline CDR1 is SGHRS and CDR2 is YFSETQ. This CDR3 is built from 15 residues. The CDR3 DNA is TGCGCCAGCAGCTTCGAGGGCGCCTCTGGATATGGCTACACCTTC. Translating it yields CASSFEGASGYGYTF.

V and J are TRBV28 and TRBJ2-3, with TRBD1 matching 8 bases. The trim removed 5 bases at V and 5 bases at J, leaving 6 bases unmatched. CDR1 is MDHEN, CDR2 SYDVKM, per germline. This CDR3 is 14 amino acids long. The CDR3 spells CASSQTDRVDTQYF. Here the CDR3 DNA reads TGTGCCAGCAGTCAGACGGACAGGGTAGATACGCAGTATTTT.

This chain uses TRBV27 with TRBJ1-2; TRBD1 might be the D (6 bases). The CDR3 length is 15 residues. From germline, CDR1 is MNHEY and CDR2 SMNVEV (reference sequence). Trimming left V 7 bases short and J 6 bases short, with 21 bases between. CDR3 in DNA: TGTGCCAGCATGACCTCGGGAGGGGGGTACGATGGCTACACCTTC. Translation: CASMTSGGGYDGYTF.

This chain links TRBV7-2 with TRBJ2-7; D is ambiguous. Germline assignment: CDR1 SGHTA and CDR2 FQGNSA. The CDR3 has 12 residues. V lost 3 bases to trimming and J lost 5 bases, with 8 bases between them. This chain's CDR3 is CASSLALDEQYF. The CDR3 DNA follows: TGTGCCAGCAGCTTGGCCCTCGACGAGCAGTACTTC.

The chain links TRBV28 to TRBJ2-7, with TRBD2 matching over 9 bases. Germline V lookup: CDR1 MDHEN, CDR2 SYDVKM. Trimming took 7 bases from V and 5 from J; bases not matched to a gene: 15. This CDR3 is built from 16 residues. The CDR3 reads CASTSRGSGSYNEQYF. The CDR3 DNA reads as TGTGCCAGCACGTCCCGTGGTAGCGGGAGTTACAACGAGCAGTACTTC. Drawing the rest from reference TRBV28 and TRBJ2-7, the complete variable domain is DVKVTQSSRYLVKRTGEKVFLECVQDMDHENMFWYRQDPGLGLRLIYFSYDVKMKEKGDIPEGYSVSREKKERFSLILESASTNQTSMYLCASTSRGSGSYNEQYFGPGTRLTVT.

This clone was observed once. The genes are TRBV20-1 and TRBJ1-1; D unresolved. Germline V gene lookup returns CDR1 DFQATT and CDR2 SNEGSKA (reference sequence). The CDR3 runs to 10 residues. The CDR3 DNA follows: TGCAGAATATCGGACACTGAAGCTTTCTTT. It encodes CRISDTEAFF.

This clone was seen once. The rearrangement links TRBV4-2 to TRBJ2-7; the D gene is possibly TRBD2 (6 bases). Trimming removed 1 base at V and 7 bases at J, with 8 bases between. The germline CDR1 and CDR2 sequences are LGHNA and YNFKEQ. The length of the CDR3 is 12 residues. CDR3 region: CASSQGGGEQYF. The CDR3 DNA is TGTGCCAGCAGCCAAGGCGGAGGGGAGCAGTACTTC.

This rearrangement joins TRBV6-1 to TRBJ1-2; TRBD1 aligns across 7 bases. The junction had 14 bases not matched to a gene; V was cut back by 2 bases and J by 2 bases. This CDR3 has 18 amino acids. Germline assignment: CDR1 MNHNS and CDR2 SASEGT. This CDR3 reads CASSERAGGVGSNYGYTF. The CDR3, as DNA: TGTGCCAGCAGTGAAAGAGCAGGGGGTGTAGGATCGAACTATGGCTACACCTTC.

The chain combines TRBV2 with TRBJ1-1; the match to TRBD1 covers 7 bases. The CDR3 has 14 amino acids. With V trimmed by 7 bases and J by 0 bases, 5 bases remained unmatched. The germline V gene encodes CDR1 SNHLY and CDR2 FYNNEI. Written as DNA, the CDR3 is TGTGCCAGCATTGGGACAGTGCTGAACACTGAAGCTTTCTTT. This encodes CASIGTVLNTEAFF.

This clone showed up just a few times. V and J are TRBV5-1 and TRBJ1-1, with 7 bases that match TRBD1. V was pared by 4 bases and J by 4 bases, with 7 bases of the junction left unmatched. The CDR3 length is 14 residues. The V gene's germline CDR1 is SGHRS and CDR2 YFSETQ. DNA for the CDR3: TGCGCCAGCAGCGGACCCGGGACAGTCACTGAAGCTTTCTTT. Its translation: CASSGPGTVTEAFF.

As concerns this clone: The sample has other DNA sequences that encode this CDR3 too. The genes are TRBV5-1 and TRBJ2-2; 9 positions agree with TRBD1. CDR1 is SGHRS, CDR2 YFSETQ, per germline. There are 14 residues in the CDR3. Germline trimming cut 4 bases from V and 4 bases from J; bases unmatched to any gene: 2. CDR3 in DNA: TGCGCCAGCAGCCTGGGACAGGGCACCGGGGAGCTGTTTTTT. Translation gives CASSLGQGTGELFF.

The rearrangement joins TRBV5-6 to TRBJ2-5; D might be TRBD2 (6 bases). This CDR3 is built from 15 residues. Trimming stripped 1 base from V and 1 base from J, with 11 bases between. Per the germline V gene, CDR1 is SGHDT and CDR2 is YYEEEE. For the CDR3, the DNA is TGTGCCAGCAGCTTGCTTAAGCGGGTCCAAGAGACCCAGTACTTC. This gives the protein CASSLLKRVQETQYF.

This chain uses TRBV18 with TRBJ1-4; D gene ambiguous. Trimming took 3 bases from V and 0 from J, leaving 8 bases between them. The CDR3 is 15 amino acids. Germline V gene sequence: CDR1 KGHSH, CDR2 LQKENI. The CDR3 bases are TGTGCCAGCTCACCGAGTCTATCAACTAATGAAAAACTGTTTTTT. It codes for CASSPSLSTNEKLFF.

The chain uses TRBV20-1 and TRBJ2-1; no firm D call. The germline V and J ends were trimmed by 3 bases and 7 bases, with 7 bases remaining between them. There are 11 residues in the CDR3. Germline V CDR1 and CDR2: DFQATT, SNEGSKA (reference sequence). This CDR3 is CSASLANEQFF. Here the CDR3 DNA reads TGCAGTGCTAGCCTGGCTAATGAGCAGTTCTTC.